These 19 T cell receptor beta chains were all obtained from the same sample, sequenced in a study of blood T cell repertoires in COVID-19. Assay: immunoSEQ multiplex PCR; the TCRdb copy retains only in-frame clones and omits some. The sample includes around 170,000 clones, 80% to 90% of them seen just once. Material for sequencing was peripheral blood. These receptors were collected from a man aged 25-40 years with active or convalescent COVID-19.

The rearrangement uses TRBV7-9 and TRBJ1-1; D unresolved. This CDR3 comprises 15 residues. Germline loops: CDR1 SEHNR, CDR2 FQNEAQ (reference sequence). Trimming stripped 1 base from V and 0 bases from J, with 9 bases between. CDR3 in DNA: TGTGCCAGCAGCTTAGGGACTGGCGTGAACACTGAAGCTTTCTTT. Encoded protein: CASSLGTGVNTEAFF.

The chain uses TRBV19 and TRBJ1-5, with 7 bases that match TRBD1. The J segment lost 2 bases and the V segment lost 7 bases, leaving 2 bases of the junction unmatched. The CDR3 is 13 residues long. CDR1 is LNHDA and CDR2 is SQIVND in the germline V gene (reference sequence). The DNA for the CDR3 is TGTGCCAGTACCGGGACAGGCAATCAGCCCCAGCATTTT. Its protein is CASTGTGNQPQHF.

This clone was found once. The rearrangement joins TRBV4-2 to TRBJ1-4, with D possibly TRBD1 on 5 matching bases. Germline V lookup: CDR1 LGHNA, CDR2 YNFKEQ. V dropped 4 bases and J dropped 0 bases, with 12 bases sitting between them. CDR3 length equals 16 residues. The CDR3 reads CASSPAGLATNEKLFF. CDR3 in DNA: TGTGCCAGCAGCCCCGCGGGGCTGGCAACTAATGAAAAACTGTTTTTT.

The CDR3 DNA is TGCAGCGTTGAACCGGGAGTGGAGGAGACCCAGTACTTC. Its protein product is CSVEPGVEETQYF. The J gene is TRBJ2-5, the V gene TRBV29-1; a possible D gene is TRBD2 (6 bases). V gave up 2 bases and J gave up 5 bases, with 12 bases separating them. The CDR3 has 13 residues. Germline V gives CDR1 SQVTM, CDR2 ANQGSEA.

The chain recombines TRBV19 with TRBJ2-1; 9 bases agree with TRBD2. The CDR3 covers 14 residues. The junction had 1 base not matched to a gene; V was cut back by 7 bases and J by 0 bases. In germline, CDR1 is LNHDA, CDR2 SQIVND (reference sequence). CDR3 DNA sequence: TGTGCCAGTATGACTAGCGGCTCCTACAATGAGCAGTTCTTC. Its protein is CASMTSGSYNEQFF.

The CDR3 reads CASSVRGGQGETQYF. CDR3 nucleotide sequence: TGTGCCAGCAGTGTTAGGGGGGGCCAGGGAGAGACCCAGTACTTC. V gene TRBV2 combines with J gene TRBJ2-5; D possibly corresponds to TRBD2 (7 bases). Germline CDR1 is SNHLY and CDR2 is FYNNEI. Trimming left V 4 bases short and J 4 bases short, with 16 bases between. The CDR3 length is 15 residues.

V gene TRBV7-9 combines with J gene TRBJ2-7; TRBD2 agrees at 11 bases. With 7 bases clipped from V and 8 bases from J, the junction kept 10 bases outside the gene matches. The CDR3 has 14 amino acids. Germline loops: CDR1 SEHNR, CDR2 FQNEAQ (reference sequence). The CDR3 protein is CASTGLADHSQQYF. The CDR3 nucleotides read TGTGCCAGCACGGGACTAGCGGACCACTCCCAGCAGTACTTC.

The chain joins TRBV27 to TRBJ2-3; D is uncertain. The CDR3 is 14 amino acids. Trimming cost V 0 bases and J 3 bases, with 7 bases left between them. Germline V gene sequence: CDR1 MNHEY, CDR2 SMNVEV (reference sequence). CDR3 coding DNA: TGTGCCAGCAGTTTATCCCCAGTTACAGATACGCAGTATTTT. It specifies CASSLSPVTDTQYF.

The chain links TRBV11-3 to TRBJ2-7; no clear D gene. Looked up from germline, CDR1 is SGHNT and CDR2 is YENEEA. This CDR3 region has 13 residues. V gave up 2 bases and J gave up 5 bases, with 10 bases separating them. The CDR3 DNA is TGTGCCAGCAGCTTAAACGCGGAACACGAGCAGTACTTC. Translation gives CASSLNAEHEQYF.

The J gene is TRBJ1-1, the V gene TRBV19; tentative D call: TRBD1 (5 bases). Germline CDR1 LNHDA, CDR2 SQIVND (reference sequence). The CDR3 runs to 14 residues. The V end was cut by 4 bases, the J end by 11 bases, with 20 bases between. Written as DNA, the CDR3 is TGTGCCAGTAGTACGTCGATCCCGGGACTGGGGGCTTTCTTT. It yields the protein CASSTSIPGLGAFF.

The rearrangement uses TRBV27 and TRBJ2-6, with 9 bases lining up with TRBD1. Germline-derived CDR1 and CDR2 are MNHEY and SMNVEV (reference sequence). The V gene end was trimmed by 2 bases and the J gene end by 1 base; junction bases not matched to a gene: 6. The CDR3 loop spans 18 amino acids. This chain's CDR3 is CASSLLDRGGSGANVLTF. The CDR3 DNA follows: TGTGCCAGCAGTTTACTGGACAGGGGTGGGTCTGGGGCCAACGTCCTGACTTTC.

The rearrangement links TRBV6-6 to TRBJ2-7; D unclear. V gave up 0 bases and J gave up 4 bases, with 10 bases separating them. Germline values: CDR1 MNHNY, CDR2 SVGAGI (reference sequence). This CDR3 spans 14 amino acids. The CDR3 reads CASSYSQVQYEQYF. In DNA form, the CDR3 reads TGTGCCAGCAGTTACTCGCAGGTTCAATACGAGCAGTACTTC.

This chain links TRBV19 with TRBJ1-1; perhaps TRBD1 as D (6 bases). Between the trimmed V and J ends, which lost 4 bases and 8 bases, there was a span of 14 bases. Germline CDR1 and CDR2: LNHDA and SQIVND (reference sequence). The CDR3 has 13 residues. CDR3 loop: CASSNTGSGEAFF. CDR3 coding DNA: TGTGCCAGTAGTAACACAGGGTCTGGGGAAGCTTTCTTT.

This clone was counted a few times. The gene calls are TRBV5-6 and TRBJ2-3; TRBD1 might be the D (5 bases). This CDR3 contains 14 residues. V was trimmed by 3 bases and J by 1 base, leaving 9 bases between them. Germline lookup yields CDR1 SGHDT and CDR2 YYEEEE. The DNA of the CDR3 is TGTGCCAGCAGCTGGGGCCGGGGCACAGATACGCAGTATTTT. Translated, it gives CASSWGRGTDTQYF.

This chain links TRBV6-5 with TRBJ1-1; possible D gene TRBD1, 6 bases. Germline CDR1 MNHEY, CDR2 SVGAGI. The CDR3 loop spans 14 amino acids. V was cut by 8 bases and J by 1 base, with 14 bases left in between. The CDR3 coding sequence is TGTGCCAGCTGGTCCTCCAGGGGGAACACTGAAGCTTTCTTT. Translated: CASWSSRGNTEAFF.

This chain connects TRBV11-2 to TRBJ2-2, with a weak D call TRBD1 (5 bases). This CDR3 is 14 amino acids long. The germline V gene has CDR1 SGHAT and CDR2 FQNNGV. Trimming stripped 5 bases from V and 8 bases from J, with 15 bases between. The CDR3 DNA is TGTGCCAGCAGCCCGGACATCTCCCCGGGGGAGCTGTTTTTT. This sequence encodes CASSPDISPGELFF. The entire variable domain, with the rest obtained from reference TRBV11-2 and TRBJ2-2, is as follows: EAGVAQSPRYKIIEKRQSVAFWCNPISGHATLYWYQQILGQGPKLLIQFQNNGVVDDSQLPKDRFSAERLKGVDSTLKIQPAKLEDSAVYLCASSPDISPGELFFGEGSRLTVL.

This clone was seen just once. The chain links TRBV6-9 to TRBJ2-5; D might be TRBD2 (5 bases). V was clipped by 4 bases and J by 4 bases, with 10 bases between them. This CDR3 comprises 13 residues. CDR1 is MNHGY and CDR2 is SVAAGI in the germline V gene. The chain's CDR3 is CASSSGSRETQYF. The CDR3 DNA is TGTGCCAGCAGTTCGGGGTCGCGAGAGACCCAGTACTTC.

The J gene is TRBJ2-3, the V gene TRBV15; 11 positions agree with TRBD2. The germline V gene has CDR1 LNHNV and CDR2 YYDKDF (reference sequence). The CDR3 covers 16 residues. Trimming removed 8 bases from V and 3 bases from J; junction bases left unmatched: 10. CDR3 sequence (DNA): TGTGCCACCGGCCAGGGTAGACTAGCGGGGACAGATACGCAGTATTTT. It is translated as CATGQGRLAGTDTQYF.

J is TRBJ2-1 and V is TRBV7-2, with 12 bases identical to TRBD2. V lost 5 bases, J lost 9 bases, and 14 bases stayed unmatched. The germline V gene has CDR1 SGHTA and CDR2 FQGNSA. This CDR3 comprises 17 residues. CDR3 in amino acids: CASSMGLAGGSGVEQFF. Written as DNA, the CDR3 is TGTGCCAGCAGCATGGGACTAGCGGGCGGCTCCGGGGTTGAGCAGTTCTTC.